This passage covers 20 T cell receptor beta chains from one sample sequenced in a study of blood T cell repertoires in COVID-19. TCRdb's copy holds only in-frame clones and misses some; the assay was immunoSEQ multiplex PCR. Among 50,000 to 75,000 clones listed, more than 65% were seen once. The sample consisted of peripheral blood. The receptors shown here come from a human donor in a cohort sampled during active COVID-19.

The chain has TRBV3-1 (or the pseudogene TRBV3-2) and TRBJ2-7, with 7 bases matching TRBD2. Germline V gene lookup returns CDR1 LGHDT and CDR2 YNNKEL (reference sequence). The CDR3 is 15 amino acids. The V and J ends lost 2 bases and 1 base, in that order; junction bases with no gene match: 5. The CDR3 is CASSQSGGGSYEQYF. CDR3 coding DNA: TGTGCCAGCAGCCAATCGGGAGGCGGATCCTACGAGCAGTACTTC.

The V gene is TRBV28, the J gene TRBJ1-6, with D perhaps matching TRBD1 (5 bases). V lost 3 bases, J lost 7 bases, and 7 bases lay in between. In germline, CDR1 is MDHEN, CDR2 SYDVKM. The CDR3 covers 13 residues. The CDR3 region is CASSLGGNSPLHF. Here the CDR3 DNA reads TGTGCCAGCAGTTTGGGGGGAAATTCACCCCTCCACTTT.

This chain uses TRBV27 with TRBJ2-2; 12 bases are shared with TRBD1. This CDR3 is built from 17 residues. Germline loops: CDR1 MNHEY, CDR2 SMNVEV (reference sequence). The V and J ends lost 3 bases and 5 bases, in that order; junction bases with no gene match: 7. In nucleotides, the CDR3 is TGTGCCAGCAGTTTCGGACCGGGACAGGGGGCTACCGGGGAGCTGTTTTTT. Translated: CASSFGPGQGATGELFF.

The CDR3 reads CATSAPSGRSEQFF. For the CDR3, the DNA is TGTGCCACCAGTGCTCCTAGCGGCCGCAGTGAGCAGTTCTTC. The chain couples TRBV24-1 to TRBJ2-1; 7 nucleotides line up with TRBD2. The length of the CDR3 is 14 residues. V lost 5 bases, J lost 9 bases, and 9 bases stayed unmatched. Germline V gene sequence: CDR1 KGHDR, CDR2 SFDVKD.

The chain carries TRBV10-3 and TRBJ1-4; 10 nucleotides agree with TRBD1. The CDR3 contains 16 residues. Germline V gives CDR1 ENHRY, CDR2 SYGVKD. After removal of 8 bases from V and 8 bases from J, the junction contained 14 bases not matched to a gene. The chain's CDR3 is CAISEARQGAGEKLFF. The DNA of the CDR3 is TGTGCCATCTCCGAAGCTCGACAGGGGGCTGGAGAAAAACTGTTTTTT.

The chain carries TRBV6-5 and TRBJ2-7; TRBD1 matches 11 bases. This CDR3 has 15 amino acids. V lost 5 bases and J lost 2; bases outside the gene matches: 5. Germline V gene data show CDR1 as MNHEY and CDR2 as SVGAGI. CDR3 loop: CASSQPGQGAYEQYF. The CDR3 DNA is TGTGCCAGCAGTCAACCGGGACAGGGGGCCTACGAGCAGTACTTC.

The V gene is TRBV3-1 (or the pseudogene TRBV3-2), the J gene TRBJ2-2; 12 bases line up with TRBD2. CDR3 size: 18 residues. Germline lookup yields CDR1 LGHDT and CDR2 YNNKEL (reference sequence). V dropped 1 base and J dropped 0; count of bases not matched to a gene: 3. CDR3 sequence (DNA): TGTGCCAGCAGCCAAGTATCTAGCGGGGGGGCGAACACCGGGGAGCTGTTTTTT. This translates into CASSQVSSGGANTGELFF.

The V gene is TRBV9, the J gene TRBJ1-1; tentatively, D is TRBD1 (6 bases). Germline loops: CDR1 SGDLS, CDR2 YYNGEE. The V end was cut by 4 bases, the J end by 6 bases, with 13 bases between. The CDR3 length is 13 residues. Here the CDR3 reads CASSSTGLAEAFF. CDR3 sequence (DNA): TGTGCCAGCAGCTCAACAGGGTTGGCTGAAGCTTTCTTT. The complete variable domain, with remaining parts taken from reference TRBV9 and TRBJ1-1, reads DSGVTQTPKHLITATGQRVTLRCSPRSGDLSVYWYQQSLDQGLQFLIQYYNGEERAKGNILERFSAQQFPDLHSELNLSSLELGDSALYFCASSSTGLAEAFFGQGTRLTVV.

The chain couples TRBV2 to TRBJ2-1, with 15 bases fitting TRBD2. With V trimmed by 3 bases and J by 5 bases, 17 bases remained unmatched. The CDR3 length is 21 residues. In germline, CDR1 is SNHLY, CDR2 FYNNEI. Written as DNA, the CDR3 is TGTGCCAGCAGTGACGACCTGCCAACCGGGACTAGCGGGGGGACTCACAATGAGCAGTTCTTC. Amino acid sequence: CASSDDLPTGTSGGTHNEQFF.

The chain is built from TRBV19 and TRBJ1-5; D not certain. CDR1 is LNHDA, CDR2 SQIVND, per germline (reference sequence). The CDR3 runs to 16 residues. V was pared by 2 bases and J by 0 bases, with 11 bases between. The CDR3 DNA reads TGTGCCAGTAGTATAAGAGGGTCCTATAGCAATCAGCCCCAGCATTTT. It is translated as CASSIRGSYSNQPQHF.

This clone was seen more than once but under ten times. A junction boundary mismatches the germline segment, possibly from a read error. J is TRBJ2-1 and V is TRBV4-1, with 8 nucleotides matching TRBD2. CDR1 and CDR2 from the germline V gene are MGHRA and YSYEKL. The CDR3 contains 16 residues. CDR3: CASNQEAGLGHNEQFF. DNA for the CDR3: TGCGCCAGCAACCAAGAGGCGGGACTAGGCCACAATGAGCAGTTCTTC.

This chain's CDR3 is CASSIPTFGGRGETQYF. The CDR3 nucleotides read TGTGCCAGTAGTATTCCCACATTCGGGGGAAGGGGAGAGACCCAGTACTTC. The chain couples TRBV19 to TRBJ2-5, with D perhaps matching TRBD2 (6 bases). The CDR3 sequence is 17 residues long. Germline values: CDR1 LNHDA, CDR2 SQIVND (reference sequence). Trimming took 3 bases from V and 4 from J, leaving 21 bases between them.

The V and J genes are TRBV30 and TRBJ1-1; 7 nucleotides agree with TRBD1. J gave up 4 bases and V 2 bases, and 13 bases lay outside the gene matches. Germline CDR1 GTSNPN, CDR2 SVGIG (reference sequence). The CDR3 extends over 16 amino acids. The CDR3: CAWSQPRQGRSTEAFF. CDR3 nucleotides: TGTGCCTGGAGTCAACCCAGACAGGGTCGAAGCACTGAAGCTTTCTTT.

The V call is TRBV5-1, the J call TRBJ2-7; 16 positions agree with TRBD2. There are 16 residues in the CDR3. V lost 4 bases and J lost 2; bases outside the gene matches: 3. Germline V CDR1 and CDR2: SGHRS, YFSETQ. The CDR3 sequence: CASSEGLAGGPYEQYF. The DNA of the CDR3 is TGCGCCAGCAGCGAGGGACTAGCGGGGGGGCCCTACGAGCAGTACTTC.

The rearrangement links TRBV11-1 to TRBJ2-1; no reliable D call. CDR1 is SGHAT, CDR2 FQDESV, per germline (reference sequence). CDR3 length: 15 residues. The V and J ends lost 2 bases and 7 bases respectively, with 15 bases between them. CDR3 nucleotide sequence: TGTGCCAGCAGCTTATATGAGTCAGGTCTTAATGAGCAGTTCTTC. Translation: CASSLYESGLNEQFF.

This chain uses TRBV7-2 with TRBJ1-1, with 8 bases matching TRBD1. From germline, CDR1 is SGHTA and CDR2 FQGNSA. This CDR3 has 14 residues. Losses at the gene ends were 3 bases for V and 0 bases for J; bases not matched to a gene: 0. CDR3 amino acids: CASSLDRVNTEAFF. CDR3 coding DNA: TGTGCCAGCAGCTTGGACAGGGTGAACACTGAAGCTTTCTTT.

The chain links TRBV4-2 to TRBJ2-6; perhaps TRBD2 as D (6 bases). Trimming removed 3 bases at V and 0 bases at J, with 12 bases between. Germline V gene lookup returns CDR1 LGHNA and CDR2 YNFKEQ. The CDR3 loop spans 17 amino acids. DNA of the CDR3: TGTGCCAGCAGCCAGACTAGTGGAACCTCTGGGGCCAACGTCCTGACTTTC. Translating it yields CASSQTSGTSGANVLTF.

This chain uses TRBV7-2 with TRBJ2-5; 11 bases match TRBD1. Germline CDR1 is SGHTA and CDR2 is FQGNSA. CDR3 length: 15 amino acids. V dropped 5 bases and J dropped 5; count of bases not matched to a gene: 7. The CDR3 coding sequence is TGTGCCAGCAGCCTAGGGGACAGGGGGTCGGAGACCCAGTACTTC. It encodes CASSLGDRGSETQYF. The full variable domain, in which reference TRBV7-2 and TRBJ2-5 provide the parts outside the CDR3, is GAGVSQSPSNKVTEKGKDVELRCDPISGHTALYWYRQSLGQGLEFLIYFQGNSAPDKSGLPSDRFSAERTGGSVSTLTIQRTQQEDSAVYLCASSLGDRGSETQYFGPGTRLLVL.

V gene TRBV18 combines with J gene TRBJ1-5, with no clear D. The CDR3 is 14 amino acids. V lost 3 bases, J lost 2 bases, and 8 bases lay in between. The germline gives CDR1 KGHSH, CDR2 LQKENI. The CDR3 coding sequence is TGTGCCAGCTCACCCACCGGTGGCAATCAGCCCCAGCATTTT. Translating gives CASSPTGGNQPQHF.

The rearrangement joins TRBV11-2 to TRBJ2-1; a weak D match, TRBD1 (5 bases). Trimming pared 5 bases from V and 4 bases from J, leaving 12 bases between. Germline lookup yields CDR1 SGHAT and CDR2 FQNNGV. The CDR3 consists of 14 residues. The CDR3 nucleotides read TGTGCCAGCAGCCCGGACACGAAATACAATGAGCAGTTCTTC. Translation: CASSPDTKYNEQFF.